Shown below are 21 T cell receptor beta chains from a single sample sequenced in a study of cytomegalovirus exposure and HLA in healthy donors. Measured with immunoSEQ multiplex PCR; TCRdb has only the in-frame clones, and not every one. The data contain 150,000 to 200,000 clones, 86% of them singletons. Sequenced material: PBMCs. These receptors all stem from a woman aged 18-29 years in good health and CMV-seronegative.

Remarks on this clone: The limits of the CDR3 on the DNA are not certain, so only TCRdb's listed CDR3 is given. The gene calls are TRBV21-1 and TRBJ2-7; the tabulated D call, TRBD1, remains unverified against the DNA. TRBV21-1 is recorded as a pseudogene. The CDR3 is made up of 16 amino acids, end residues included. The CDR3 is CASSKVGQGSMDEQYF.

The chain employs TRBV6-5 and TRBJ1-1; TRBD1 is a possible D gene (6 bases). Per the germline V gene, CDR1 is MNHEY and CDR2 is SVGAGI. The CDR3 contains 15 residues. V was cut by 6 bases and J by 3 bases, with 17 bases left in between. The CDR3 region has the DNA TGTGCCAGCAGACAAATGGACAGCGTGCACACTGAAGCTTTCTTT. As protein: CASRQMDSVHTEAFF.

The J gene is TRBJ1-1, the V gene TRBV19; no reliable D call. The CDR3 is 13 amino acids. The V end lost 3 bases, the J end lost 9 bases, and 14 bases lay between the germline ends. Germline V gene lookup returns CDR1 LNHDA and CDR2 SQIVND (reference sequence). The CDR3 here is CASSMGAAPQAFF. DNA of the CDR3: TGTGCCAGTAGTATGGGAGCAGCCCCACAAGCTTTCTTT. Variable domain in full (rest from reference TRBV19 and TRBJ1-1): DGGITQSPKYLFRKEGQNVTLSCEQNLNHDAMYWYRQDPGQGLRLIYYSQIVNDFQKGDIAEGYSVSREKKESFPLTVTSAQKNPTAFYLCASSMGAAPQAFFGQGTRLTVV.

This chain connects TRBV11-2 to TRBJ2-7, with a tentative D call TRBD2 (6 bases). Trimming pared 5 bases from V and 4 bases from J, leaving 9 bases between. CDR3 size: 12 residues. Germline CDR1 reads SGHAT; CDR2 reads FQNNGV. The CDR3 sequence: CASSQTSYEQYF. The CDR3 nucleotides read TGTGCCAGCAGCCAGACTAGTTACGAGCAGTACTTC.

The chain combines TRBV7-3 with TRBJ2-1; TRBD2 matches 14 bases. The germline gives CDR1 SGHTA, CDR2 FQGTGA. The V and J ends lost 4 bases and 7 bases, in that order; junction bases with no gene match: 9. The CDR3 has 17 residues. In nucleotides, the CDR3 is TGTGCCAGCAGCTCAACAATGGGACTAGCGGGGGTGAATGAGCAGTTCTTC. This translates into CASSSTMGLAGVNEQFF.

The chain links TRBV6-5 to TRBJ2-7; 9 bases match TRBD1. Germline loops: CDR1 MNHEY, CDR2 SVGAGI. The CDR3 extends over 14 amino acids. The ends lost 2 bases at V and 4 bases at J; junction bases unmatched: 3. In nucleotides, the CDR3 is TGTGCCAGCAGTTACCGACAGGGGGGGTACGAGCAGTACTTC. As protein: CASSYRQGGYEQYF.

This sequence joins TRBV6-1 and TRBJ2-1; 12 bases map to TRBD2. Germline lookup yields CDR1 MNHNS and CDR2 SASEGT. CDR3 length: 14 residues. With 6 bases clipped from V and 8 bases from J, the junction kept 5 bases outside the gene matches. The CDR3 region is CASRSRLAGDEQFF. The DNA for the CDR3 is TGTGCCAGCAGATCGAGACTAGCGGGGGATGAGCAGTTCTTC.

V is TRBV6-5 and J is TRBJ2-7; 7 bases fit TRBD2. Unmatched junction bases numbered 10, after V lost 5 bases and J lost 6 bases. The CDR3 contains 14 residues. CDR1 and CDR2 from the germline V gene are MNHEY and SVGAGI. CDR3 nucleotides: TGTGCCAGCAGTCCCCCTGGCGGGAGCGGCGAGCAGTACTTC. Translated, it gives CASSPPGGSGEQYF.

The genes are TRBV27 and TRBJ2-3; no clear D. This CDR3 has 14 residues. Germline CDR1 is MNHEY and CDR2 is SMNVEV (reference sequence). V lost 3 bases to trimming and J lost 4 bases, with 11 bases between them. The CDR3 DNA follows: TGTGCCAGCAGTTTGGTGGGCTTCTCAGATACGCAGTATTTT. Residues: CASSLVGFSDTQYF.

The genes are TRBV7-3 and TRBJ2-3, with 7 bases matching TRBD2. The CDR3 extends over 17 amino acids. CDR1 and CDR2 from the germline V gene are SGHTA and FQGTGA. V gave up 3 bases and J gave up 0 bases; unmatched junction bases: 9. CDR3 sequence (DNA): TGTGCCAGCAGCTTTTTGGGAGCGGGAACTAGCACAGATACGCAGTATTTT. This codes for CASSFLGAGTSTDTQYF.

The chain couples TRBV7-9 to TRBJ2-1; 8 nucleotides agree with TRBD1. The CDR3 has 13 amino acids. Per germline, CDR1 SEHNR and CDR2 FQNEAQ (reference sequence). J was trimmed by 9 bases and V by 6 bases; bases with no gene match: 7. The CDR3 nucleotides are TGTGCCAGCAGGCGCTCAGGGGGCTCTGAGCAGTTCTTC. Amino acids: CASRRSGGSEQFF.

The chain joins TRBV19 to TRBJ1-2; 9 positions match TRBD1. This CDR3 comprises 14 residues. Per germline, CDR1 LNHDA and CDR2 SQIVND (reference sequence). Trimming cost V 6 bases and J 6 bases; bases outside gene matches: 8. The CDR3 DNA reads as TGTGCCAGTAGAGGGACAGGGAAGCTACATGGCTACACCTTC. This encodes CASRGTGKLHGYTF.

V usage is TRBV9 and J usage is TRBJ1-5; the D gene is possibly TRBD1 (5 bases). The CDR3 contains 15 residues. V dropped 0 bases and J dropped 4 bases, with 11 bases sitting between them. Per germline, CDR1 SGDLS and CDR2 YYNGEE. Written as DNA, the CDR3 is TGTGCCAGCAGCGTAGAGACGAGACAGAATCAGCCCCAGCATTTT. This codes for CASSVETRQNQPQHF.

The chain uses TRBV6-5 and TRBJ2-7; D is undetermined. This CDR3 has 14 residues. CDR1 and CDR2 (germline): MNHEY, SVGAGI. Deletions cut 2 bases from V and 3 bases from J, with 11 bases between. CDR3 bases: TGTGCCAGCAGTTACGGCAGGTTCCGCTACGAGCAGTACTTC. Protein sequence: CASSYGRFRYEQYF.

The chain is built from TRBV9 and TRBJ1-5, with 8 bases aligning to TRBD1. The germline CDR1 and CDR2 sequences are SGDLS and YYNGEE. The junction had 12 bases not matched to a gene; V was cut back by 4 bases and J by 3 bases. The CDR3 runs 17 residues. CDR3 protein: CASSTGGGEGFNQPQHF. Here the CDR3 DNA reads TGTGCCAGCAGCACAGGGGGGGGCGAGGGGTTCAATCAGCCCCAGCATTTT.

This clone was picked up one time. V and J are TRBV6-6 and TRBJ1-1, with D tentatively TRBD1 (6 bases). V was pared by 6 bases and J by 2 bases, with 10 bases between. The CDR3 covers 13 residues. Germline-derived CDR1 and CDR2 are MNHNY and SVGAGI (reference sequence). Here the CDR3 DNA reads TGTGCCAGCAGGCCGGACAGAAACACTGAAGCTTTCTTT. Translating it yields CASRPDRNTEAFF.

CDR3 residues: CASSLLADSRYEQYF. The CDR3 DNA follows: TGTGCCAGCAGTTTATTGGCTGATTCTCGCTACGAGCAGTACTTC. The rearrangement links TRBV27 to TRBJ2-7; D ambiguous. Germline CDR1 MNHEY, CDR2 SMNVEV (reference sequence). V lost 1 base and J lost 3, with 13 bases in between. The CDR3 contains 15 residues.

CDR3 loop: CASSSGLPSSGNTIYF. In nucleotides, the CDR3 is TGTGCCAGCAGTTCGGGACTCCCGAGCTCTGGAAACACCATATATTTT. The rearrangement joins TRBV6-5 to TRBJ1-3; the D gene is possibly TRBD1 (5 bases). CDR3 length: 16 residues. Trimming cost V 4 bases and J 0 bases, with 13 bases left between them. CDR1 and CDR2 from the germline V gene are MNHEY and SVGAGI.

The V gene is TRBV5-1, the J gene TRBJ2-2; 11 bases match TRBD1. With V trimmed by 4 bases and J by 4 bases, 0 bases remained unmatched. Germline V lookup: CDR1 SGHRS, CDR2 YFSETQ. The CDR3 has 14 residues. Here the CDR3 reads CASSGTGGTGELFF. As DNA, the CDR3 is TGCGCCAGCAGCGGGACAGGGGGCACCGGGGAGCTGTTTTTT.

The chain uses TRBV30 and TRBJ1-5; D remains unclear. The CDR3 is 15 amino acids. Trimming stripped 0 bases from V and 0 bases from J, with 9 bases between. Germline loops: CDR1 GTSNPN, CDR2 SVGIG (reference sequence). CDR3 nucleotide sequence: TGTGCCTGGAGTGTAACGGGAAATAGCAATCAGCCCCAGCATTTT. This gives the protein CAWSVTGNSNQPQHF.

This clone was detected only a few times. The J gene is TRBJ2-7, the V gene TRBV5-1, with 8 bases aligning to TRBD1. The CDR3 is 13 amino acids. The junction had 4 bases not matched to a gene; V was cut back by 4 bases and J by 4 bases. Looked up from germline, CDR1 is SGHRS and CDR2 is YFSETQ. The CDR3 bases are TGCGCCAGCAGCGGCCGGGACAGGTACGAGCAGTACTTC. Translating gives CASSGRDRYEQYF.